This is a list of T cell receptor beta chains from one sample in a study of blood T cell repertoires in COVID-19. Clones were sequenced by immunoSEQ multiplex PCR, and TCRdb holds only the in-frame ones, with some missing. In the table there are about 33,000 clones, around 85% of which are singletons. The sample was peripheral blood. The receptor source for this set is a woman over 75 with active or convalescent COVID-19. CDR3s leave out the opening cysteine and the closing phenylalanine or tryptophan. A D gene is named only where the DNA matches it firmly. Only some rows state a clone size, as once, few, many or a class for expanded clones.

>TRBD1|TRBJ2-7|TRBV6-5|NA
ATFHGQVGYEQY
>TRBD1|TRBJ2-6|TRBV29-1|NA
SVYGATGSGANVLT
>NA|TRBJ1-6|TRBV3-1/TRBV3-2|once
ASSQEAGANSPLH
>NA|TRBJ2-2|TRBV6-5|NA
ASTRTVNTGELF
>TRBD1|TRBJ2-5|TRBV5-6|NA
ASRKEDRVIQETQY
>TRBD1|TRBJ2-7|TRBV5-4|NA
ASSLEPGDRVNEQY
>TRBD1|TRBJ2-7|TRBV6-5|NA
ASSYGGQGTYEQY
>NA|TRBJ2-3|TRBV2|NA
ASSVGGKADTQY
>NA|TRBJ1-4|TRBV6-5|NA
ASRGSANEKLF
>TRBD1|TRBJ2-2|TRBV29-1|NA
SVRTGVTGELF
>NA|TRBJ2-7|TRBV7-6|NA
ASSVIPGTSYEQY
>NA|TRBJ2-1|TRBV5-4|NA
ASSLGDSRVSEQF
>NA|TRBJ1-3|TRBV10-3|NA
AIMGAAAGNTIY
>TRBD2|TRBJ2-2|TRBV6-6|once
ASSAYGGANTGELF
>TRBD1|TRBJ2-1|TRBV5-4|NA
ASSTNPGQDNEQF
>TRBD1|TRBJ1-6|TRBV27|NA
ASSRTGGNSPLH
>TRBD2|TRBJ2-1|TRBV24-1|once
ATSDPTSGGPDEQF
>TRBD1|TRBJ1-5|TRBV6-5|NA
ASTPGTGGFQPQH
>NA|TRBJ2-1|TRBV29-1|NA
SVFLASSYNEQF
>NA|TRBJ1-1|TRBV3-1/TRBV3-2|NA
ASSQGIQGSGAF
>TRBD1|TRBJ1-1|TRBV19|NA
ATSTGDLNTEAF
>TRBD2|TRBJ2-3|TRBV6-2/TRBV6-3|NA
ASSRLAGGRGDTQY
>TRBD2|TRBJ2-1|TRBV13|NA
ASSQTSGGPLNEQF
>NA|TRBJ1-3|TRBV5-6|NA
ASSPGPRVGNTIY
>NA|TRBJ1-3|TRBV5-1|NA
ASSLEGHASGNTIY
>TRBD2|TRBJ2-1|TRBV6-5|NA
ASSYNAGTSNEQF
>NA|TRBJ2-5|TRBV2|NA
ASSRGWETQY
>NA|TRBJ2-2|TRBV20-1|once
SARLGQTVF
>NA|TRBJ1-5|TRBV5-1|NA
ASSLDGSNQPQH
>TRBD1|TRBJ1-1|TRBV6-5|NA
ASSLKGAPAF
>TRBD1|TRBJ2-2|TRBV10-1|NA
ASSRTGSAGELF
>TRBD1|TRBJ1-2|TRBV12-3/TRBV12-4|NA
ASSRDSNYGYT
>NA|TRBJ2-1|TRBV9|NA
ASSVVPINEQF
>NA|TRBJ2-2|TRBV18|NA
ASSPEGLPTGELF
>NA|TRBJ1-1|TRBV6-2/TRBV6-3|NA
ASSYVEGRMNTEAF
>NA|TRBJ1-2|TRBV5-4|NA
ASSPDRTVGYGYT
>TRBD1|TRBJ1-1|TRBV6-5|once
ASSYPRTGGPTEAF
>NA|TRBJ1-3|TRBV21-1|NA
ASSKKGQGFSGNTIY
>TRBD1|TRBJ1-4|TRBV24-1|NA
ATSDSGGPNEKLF
>NA|TRBJ2-7|TRBV5-1|NA
ASSLGLDPREQY
>TRBD1|TRBJ2-1|TRBV29-1|NA
SGGQNSYNEQF
>NA|TRBJ1-2|TRBV3-1/TRBV3-2|NA
ASSQARGGYT
>NA|TRBJ1-2|TRBV10-3|once
AISESGGYYGYT
>TRBD1|TRBJ1-2|TRBV5-1|NA
ASSSVPGQGARGYT
>NA|TRBJ1-2|TRBV19|NA
ASSIRGSPHGYT
>TRBD2|TRBJ2-2|TRBV10-3|NA
ATRLAGGNINTGELF
>TRBD1|TRBJ1-5|TRBV19|once
ASSIIPGQGFQPQH
>NA|TRBJ1-1|TRBV7-6|NA
ASSLLAGERIRAF
>NA|TRBJ2-2|TRBV11-2|NA
ASSKVQGYGELF
>TRBD2|TRBJ2-5|TRBV19|NA
ASSTSGGIQETQY
>TRBD2|TRBJ2-7|TRBV6-2/TRBV6-3|NA
ASRPPLAEGTYEQY
>NA|TRBJ2-3|TRBV9|NA
ASSVGTTTDTQY
>TRBD1|TRBJ1-2|TRBV15|NA
ATSRAGQGGYGYT